The 12 T cell receptor beta chains reported below all come from one sample, sequenced in a study of blood T cell repertoires in COVID-19. TCRdb's copy holds only in-frame clones and misses some; the assay was immunoSEQ multiplex PCR. The sample shows around 210,000 clones, around 85% of them seen only once. Sequencing used peripheral blood. These receptors came from an older woman with acute or convalescent COVID-19.

The rearrangement uses TRBV6-5 and TRBJ2-7; 7 bases are shared with TRBD2. CDR3 length: 13 amino acids. V was clipped by 2 bases and J by 5 bases; unmatched bases: 3. Germline assignment: CDR1 MNHEY and CDR2 SVGAGI. CDR3 amino acids: CASSYTGGNEQYF. The CDR3 bases are TGTGCCAGCAGTTACACCGGGGGGAACGAGCAGTACTTC.

This chain links TRBV2 with TRBJ2-7; TRBD1 matches 7 bases. V shed 6 bases, J shed 6 bases, and the junction held 14 bases outside the gene matches. This CDR3 spans 15 amino acids. The germline V gene encodes CDR1 SNHLY and CDR2 FYNNEI. CDR3 coding DNA: TGTGCCAGCAGCCTATTTAGACAGGGAACAGGCGAGCAGTACTTC. This sequence encodes CASSLFRQGTGEQYF.

The chain uses TRBV28 and TRBJ2-7; D remains ambiguous. V was cut by 7 bases and J by 0 bases, with 7 bases left in between. The germline V gene encodes CDR1 MDHEN and CDR2 SYDVKM. This CDR3 region has 12 residues. For the CDR3, the DNA is TGTGCCAGCATTGGCAACTCCTACGAGCAGTACTTC. The encoded protein is CASIGNSYEQYF.

This clone was seen a single time. The J gene is TRBJ2-5, the V gene TRBV11-2; tentatively, D is TRBD2 (6 bases). From germline, CDR1 is SGHAT and CDR2 FQNNGV. V shed 4 bases and J shed 6 bases, with 15 bases lying between them. The CDR3 contains 14 residues. The CDR3 is CASSSAAAGKTQYF. Written as DNA, the CDR3 is TGTGCCAGCAGCTCCGCAGCGGCGGGAAAGACCCAGTACTTC.

The chain joins TRBV3-1 (or the pseudogene TRBV3-2) to TRBJ2-7; TRBD1 matches at 9 bases. The CDR3 extends over 14 amino acids. In germline, CDR1 is LGHDT, CDR2 YNNKEL (reference sequence). Germline trimming cut 3 bases from V and 5 bases from J; bases unmatched to any gene: 5. The CDR3 DNA follows: TGTGCCAGCAGCCAGTGGGACAGGGCCCACGAGCAGTACTTC. It yields the protein CASSQWDRAHEQYF.

The rearrangement uses TRBV18 and TRBJ1-3, with a tentative D call TRBD1 (5 bases). This CDR3 is 15 amino acids long. V lost 1 base to trimming and J lost 2 bases, with 9 bases between them. Germline values: CDR1 KGHSH, CDR2 LQKENI. This chain's CDR3 is CASSPRSGTGNTIYF. The CDR3 nucleotides are TGTGCCAGCTCACCACGGTCAGGGACTGGAAACACCATATATTTT.

The chain has TRBV11-2 and TRBJ1-1; TRBD1 matches 9 bases. From germline, CDR1 is SGHAT and CDR2 FQNNGV. With 5 bases clipped from V and 6 bases from J, the junction kept 10 bases outside the gene matches. The CDR3 is 15 residues long. CDR3 nucleotide sequence: TGTGCCAGCAGCCTCCGGGACAGGGTGTCGTCTGAAGCTTTCTTT. This codes for CASSLRDRVSSEAFF. The entire variable domain, with the rest obtained from reference TRBV11-2 and TRBJ1-1, is as follows: EAGVAQSPRYKIIEKRQSVAFWCNPISGHATLYWYQQILGQGPKLLIQFQNNGVVDDSQLPKDRFSAERLKGVDSTLKIQPAKLEDSAVYLCASSLRDRVSSEAFFGQGTRLTVV.

A remark on this clone: Other nucleotide sequences in the sample specify the same CDR3. The chain couples TRBV2 to TRBJ1-5; 8 nucleotides align to TRBD1. Per the germline V gene, CDR1 is SNHLY and CDR2 is FYNNEI. The CDR3 spans 15 residues. The J segment lost 2 bases and the V segment lost 1 base, leaving 1 base of the junction unmatched. This CDR3 is CASSEVQGGNQPQHF. DNA of the CDR3: TGTGCCAGCAGTGAAGTACAGGGGGGCAATCAGCCCCAGCATTTT. The complete variable domain, with remaining parts taken from reference TRBV2 and TRBJ1-5, reads EPEVTQTPSHQVTQMGQEVILRCVPISNHLYFYWYRQILGQKVEFLVSFYNNEISEKSEIFDDQFSVERPDGSNFTLKIRSTKLEDSAMYFCASSEVQGGNQPQHFGDGTRLSIL.

This chain joins TRBV4-1 and TRBJ1-5; possible D gene TRBD1, 6 bases. Germline V gene lookup returns CDR1 MGHRA and CDR2 YSYEKL. Trimming took off 3 bases at V and 1 base at J, with 13 bases between the two ends. The CDR3 extends over 16 amino acids. CDR3 residues: CASSQRGGASNQPQHF. For the CDR3, the DNA is TGCGCCAGCAGCCAGAGGGGGGGGGCGAGCAATCAGCCCCAGCATTTT.

The genes are TRBV4-1 and TRBJ2-3; D might be TRBD2 (6 bases). V dropped 0 bases and J dropped 4 bases, with 11 bases sitting between them. Germline V gives CDR1 MGHRA, CDR2 YSYEKL. CDR3 length equals 15 residues. In DNA, the CDR3 is TGCGCCAGCAGCCAAGAAGGAGGGCATCCAGATACGCAGTATTTT. Amino acid sequence: CASSQEGGHPDTQYF.

The chain uses TRBV12-3 or TRBV12-4 and TRBJ1-1; D not certain. V lost 5 bases to trimming and J lost 0 bases, with 7 bases between them. The CDR3 spans 13 residues. The CDR3 DNA reads TGTGCCAGCAGTAAAACAATGAACACTGAAGCTTTCTTT. Protein sequence: CASSKTMNTEAFF.

The genes are TRBV5-4 and TRBJ2-1; possible D gene TRBD2, 6 bases. CDR1 and CDR2 from the germline V gene are SGHNT and YYREEE (reference sequence). Trimming removed 2 bases from V and 0 bases from J, with 9 bases in between. This CDR3 is 15 amino acids long. The CDR3 nucleotides read TGTGCCAGCAGCTTAGGGAGGAGCTCCTACAATGAGCAGTTCTTC. It encodes CASSLGRSSYNEQFF.